One and the same sample provided the 12 T cell receptor beta chains below, sequenced in a study of Ad26.COV2.S vaccination and SARS-CoV-2 variants. The treatment was: around 19 received Ad26.COV2.S at low or high dose, single or two shots; about five received placebo; per-sample allocation not given. Day 63 following the first vaccine or placebo injection was when the samples were taken. Clones were read by immunoSEQ multiplex PCR, and TCRdb kept only the in-frame ones, dropping some. The sample includes around 350,000 clones, 85% of them seen just once. The sample here was peripheral blood, taken in a trial of Ad26.COV2.S vaccine versus placebo. These receptor sequences come from a person between 18 and 59 years old who received the Ad26.COV2.S COVID-19 vaccine or a placebo.

V is TRBV21-1 and J is TRBJ2-2; no DNA check was done on the table's D call, TRBD1. TRBV21-1 is a recognized pseudogene. This CDR3 is built from 18 residues. CDR3 in amino acids: CASSKKRGQHANTGELFF. The CDR3 nucleotides are TGTGCCAGCAGCAAAAAGAGGGGACAGCACGCGAACACCGGGGAGCTGTTTTTT.

The gene calls are TRBV28 and TRBJ1-2; D is perhaps TRBD1 (5 bases). This CDR3 comprises 14 residues. V was shortened by 6 bases and J by 0 bases, with 11 bases between the two germline ends. Germline V gene data show CDR1 as MDHEN and CDR2 as SYDVKM. The CDR3 here is CASSPGSANYGYTF. CDR3 nucleotide sequence: TGTGCCAGCAGCCCAGGGTCAGCTAACTATGGCTACACCTTC.

The chain combines TRBV12-3 or TRBV12-4 with TRBJ1-5, with a possible D match to TRBD1 (6 bases). Trimming took off 6 bases at V and 8 bases at J, with 11 bases between the two ends. This CDR3 is built from 12 residues. CDR3 sequence: CASRQGSKPQHF. In DNA form, the CDR3 reads TGTGCCAGCAGACAGGGTTCTAAGCCCCAGCATTTT.

The chain uses TRBV27 and TRBJ1-2; weak D call: TRBD1 (5 bases). This CDR3 spans 14 amino acids. Per the germline V gene, CDR1 is MNHEY and CDR2 is SMNVEV (reference sequence). V was clipped by 2 bases and J by 4 bases, with 11 bases between them. The CDR3 spells CASSLRGRGYGYTF. CDR3 bases: TGTGCCAGCAGTTTAAGAGGGAGGGGCTATGGCTACACCTTC.

The chain links TRBV5-1 to TRBJ1-1; D gene unclear. The V gene lost 4 bases and the J gene lost 5 bases, with 15 bases spanning the gap. The germline V gene has CDR1 SGHRS and CDR2 YFSETQ. The CDR3 loop spans 14 amino acids. The CDR3 bases are TGCGCCAGCAGCCTAGATGACGGAGGGACTGAAGCTTTCTTT. Translating gives CASSLDDGGTEAFF.

The chain couples TRBV28 to TRBJ2-7; 8 bases align to TRBD2. CDR3 length: 16 residues. V lost 7 bases and J lost 0; bases outside the gene matches: 11. Germline CDR1 and CDR2: MDHEN and SYDVKM. The CDR3 is CASIPGLGPLSYEQYF. As DNA, the CDR3 is TGTGCCAGCATCCCGGGACTAGGACCACTCTCCTACGAGCAGTACTTC.

V gene TRBV9 combines with J gene TRBJ2-6; D unresolved. This CDR3 is built from 15 residues. Trimming stripped 4 bases from V and 0 bases from J, with 8 bases between. Germline V CDR1 and CDR2: SGDLS, YYNGEE. CDR3 sequence (DNA): TGTGCCAGCAGCCCATATGACTCTGGGGCCAACGTCCTGACTTTC. As protein: CASSPYDSGANVLTF.

The chain combines TRBV6-5 with TRBJ1-1, with D hard to call. Germline values: CDR1 MNHEY, CDR2 SVGAGI. The CDR3 length is 16 residues. V was pared by 4 bases and J by 0 bases, with 15 bases between. The CDR3 is CASSSNRVGMNTEAFF. CDR3 nucleotides: TGTGCCAGCAGTTCGAACCGGGTAGGCATGAACACTGAAGCTTTCTTT.

This sequence joins TRBV6-5 and TRBJ2-5; D might be TRBD2 (6 bases). Germline-derived CDR1 and CDR2 are MNHEY and SVGAGI. With 2 bases removed from V and 2 bases from J, the gap between germline ends came to 12 bases. The CDR3 spans 15 residues. The CDR3 is CASSYSGWEQETQYF. The CDR3 DNA reads TGTGCCAGCAGTTACAGCGGGTGGGAACAAGAGACCCAGTACTTC.

The V call is TRBV6-6, the J call TRBJ2-7; 9 bases align to TRBD2. Trimming removed 2 bases from V and 12 bases from J; junction bases left unmatched: 8. This CDR3 has 13 residues. The germline V gene encodes CDR1 MNHNY and CDR2 SVGAGI (reference sequence). CDR3: CASSYEASGVWYF. The DNA of the CDR3 is TGTGCCAGCAGTTACGAGGCTAGCGGGGTGTGGTACTTC.

The sample holds a few counts of this clone. The rearrangement links TRBV6-5 to TRBJ1-6, with D unresolved. CDR1 and CDR2 from the germline V gene are MNHEY and SVGAGI. The CDR3 contains 15 residues. V lost 6 bases, J lost 10 bases, and 19 bases lay in between. The chain's CDR3 is CASSPRAAVWSPLHF. CDR3 nucleotide sequence: TGTGCCAGCAGCCCGAGGGCAGCCGTTTGGTCACCCCTCCACTTT.

The rearrangement joins TRBV5-1 to TRBJ1-2; D is perhaps TRBD1 (5 bases). CDR1 is SGHRS, CDR2 YFSETQ, per germline. The length of the CDR3 is 14 residues. The V end was cut by 0 bases, the J end by 1 base, with 7 bases between. The CDR3 protein is CASSLGGFNYGYTF. In DNA form, the CDR3 reads TGCGCCAGCAGCTTGGGGGGGTTTAACTATGGCTACACCTTC.